The 21 T cell receptor beta chains below all came from one sample that was sequenced in a study of blood T cell repertoires in COVID-19 (TCRdb year 2020). The method behind the library was the immunoSEQ multiplex PCR assay. Drawn from immuneACCESS, this table holds only the in-frame rearrangements with V and J called that TCRdb kept. Clones are partly lost; checked studies trace under half to an unresolved V gene and leave the rest unexplained. This sample is represented by approximately 80,000 clones; 88% of them were singletons. 6.5% to 8.5% of the sample is in the top ten clones. Sequences were obtained from peripheral blood. These receptors originate from a woman aged 80 or over with acute or convalescent COVID-19.

The chain combines TRBV10-3 with TRBJ1-2; D gene ambiguous. Germline V gene sequence: CDR1 ENHRY, CDR2 SYGVKD. V was trimmed by 0 bases and J by 7 bases, leaving 3 bases between them. There are 11 residues in the CDR3. The CDR3 bases are TGTGCCATCAGTGAGTCCAGTGGCTACACCTTC. Translated: CAISESSGYTF.

V and J are TRBV19 and TRBJ2-5; no clear D gene. CDR1 LNHDA and CDR2 SQIVND come from the germline V gene (reference sequence). Trimming left V 3 bases short and J 1 base short, with 6 bases between. The CDR3 runs 13 residues. The DNA of the CDR3 is TGTGCCAGTAGTATGACAAGCCAAGAGACCCAGTACTTC. This sequence encodes CASSMTSQETQYF.

This chain links TRBV30 with TRBJ1-6; 9 bases fit TRBD1. This CDR3 contains 13 residues. Germline V gene lookup returns CDR1 GTSNPN and CDR2 SVGIG (reference sequence). The V gene end was trimmed by 5 bases and the J gene end by 10 bases; junction bases not matched to a gene: 6. This CDR3 reads CAWQGQGGSPLHF. The CDR3 nucleotides read TGTGCCTGGCAGGGACAGGGAGGATCACCCCTCCACTTT.

This clone was observed once. The V gene is TRBV9, the J gene TRBJ1-1; D is uncertain. The germline CDR1 and CDR2 sequences are SGDLS and YYNGEE. Trimming removed 4 bases at V and 4 bases at J, with 11 bases between. This CDR3 has 13 amino acids. CDR3 residues: CASSPPGSTEAFF. The CDR3 DNA sequence: TGTGCCAGCAGCCCCCCGGGTAGCACTGAAGCTTTCTTT.

A remark on this clone: A junction end diverges from the germline sequence, so it may reflect a read error. This chain links TRBV9 with TRBJ1-2, with a weak D call TRBD1 (5 bases). This CDR3 has 13 amino acids. Germline V gene data show CDR1 as SGDLS and CDR2 as YYNGEE. The CDR3 region is CASSRGINDGYTF. The CDR3 coding sequence is TGTGCCAGCTCTAGGGGAATTAACGATGGCTACACCTTC. Looking up the rest from reference TRBV9 and TRBJ1-2 gives the full variable domain: DSGVTQTPKHLITATGQRVTLRCSPRSGDLSVYWYQQSLDQGLQFLIQYYNGEERAKGNILERFSAQQFPDLHSELNLSSLELGDSALYFCASSRGINDGYTFGSGTRLTVV.

This clone was recorded a few times. The chain couples TRBV7-9 to TRBJ2-2; TRBD1 might be the D (6 bases). The length of the CDR3 is 16 residues. The V gene's germline CDR1 is SEHNR and CDR2 FQNEAQ (reference sequence). V was shortened by 6 bases and J by 0 bases, with 14 bases between the two germline ends. The CDR3 loop is CASSSGQISNTGELFF. The CDR3 bases are TGTGCCAGCAGTTCCGGACAGATCTCGAACACCGGGGAGCTGTTTTTT.

The V and J genes are TRBV19 and TRBJ2-2; 7 bases are a match to TRBD1. The germline V gene encodes CDR1 LNHDA and CDR2 SQIVND (reference sequence). The length of the CDR3 is 16 residues. V lost 6 bases, J lost 7 bases, and 14 bases stayed unmatched. The chain's CDR3 is CASRTSTGAVGGELFF. DNA for the CDR3: TGTGCCAGTAGAACCTCCACAGGGGCCGTGGGCGGGGAGCTGTTTTTT.

The chain has TRBV19 and TRBJ1-2; the D gene is possibly TRBD1 (5 bases). The V end lost 3 bases, the J end lost 4 bases, and 18 bases lay between the germline ends. The germline V gene has CDR1 LNHDA and CDR2 SQIVND (reference sequence). This CDR3 is 16 amino acids long. The CDR3 loop reads CASSISAGDKGYGYTF. For the CDR3, the DNA is TGTGCCAGTAGTATCTCGGCGGGGGATAAGGGCTATGGCTACACCTTC. The whole variable domain, filled in from reference TRBV19 and TRBJ1-2, reads DGGITQSPKYLFRKEGQNVTLSCEQNLNHDAMYWYRQDPGQGLRLIYYSQIVNDFQKGDIAEGYSVSREKKESFPLTVTSAQKNPTAFYLCASSISAGDKGYGYTFGSGTRLTVV.

This clone was observed a single time. This sequence joins TRBV27 and TRBJ2-3; 10 bases are shared with TRBD1. The V and J ends lost 8 bases and 5 bases, in that order; junction bases with no gene match: 16. Looked up from germline, CDR1 is MNHEY and CDR2 is SMNVEV (reference sequence). CDR3 length: 17 residues. The CDR3 sequence: CASCSRRDRGCRDTQYF. As DNA, the CDR3 is TGTGCCAGCTGTTCCCGTCGGGACAGGGGTTGTAGAGATACGCAGTATTTT.

The J gene is TRBJ1-6, the V gene TRBV6-2 or TRBV6-3; 10 bases align to TRBD1. This CDR3 comprises 15 residues. Unmatched junction bases numbered 9, after V lost 6 bases and J lost 10 bases. Germline CDR1 and CDR2: MNHEY and SVGEGT. Here the CDR3 reads CASSSRQGAESPLHF. The CDR3 coding sequence is TGTGCCAGCAGCTCCCGACAGGGGGCAGAATCACCCCTCCACTTT.

The chain couples TRBV7-3 to TRBJ2-3, with 10 nucleotides matching TRBD2. Germline V gene sequence: CDR1 SGHTA, CDR2 FQGTGA. V gave up 2 bases and J gave up 0 bases; unmatched junction bases: 8. This CDR3 spans 18 amino acids. The CDR3 is CASSLGGLALASTDTQYF. The CDR3 DNA reads as TGTGCCAGCAGCTTAGGGGGACTAGCGCTGGCTAGCACAGATACGCAGTATTTT.

The genes are TRBV9 and TRBJ2-7; tentative D call: TRBD2 (6 bases). V was shortened by 0 bases and J by 0 bases, with 13 bases between the two germline ends. CDR3 size: 16 residues. The germline V gene has CDR1 SGDLS and CDR2 YYNGEE. CDR3 DNA: TGTGCCAGCAGCGTAGACGGGGGATACACCTCCTACGAGCAGTACTTC. Translated: CASSVDGGYTSYEQYF.

The J gene is TRBJ1-6, the V gene TRBV11-3; unclear D gene. This CDR3 comprises 13 residues. Germline assignment: CDR1 SGHNT and CDR2 YENEEA. V gave up 4 bases and J gave up 9 bases, with 10 bases separating them. The CDR3 DNA follows: TGTGCCAGCAGCTCGGTGCTTGGTTCACCCCTCCACTTT. Translated: CASSSVLGSPLHF. Using reference TRBV11-3 and TRBJ1-6 for the parts outside the CDR3, the full variable domain is EAGVVQSPRYKIIEKKQPVAFWCNPISGHNTLYWYLQNLGQGPELLIRYENEEAVDDSQLPKDRFSAERLKGVDSTLKIQPAELGDSAVYLCASSSVLGSPLHFGNGTRLTVT.

The chain joins TRBV5-1 to TRBJ2-6, with D maybe TRBD2 (5 bases). The CDR3 totals 14 residues. The ends were cut back, 4 bases at V and 3 bases at J, with 8 bases in the middle. Germline V CDR1 and CDR2: SGHRS, YFSETQ. The CDR3 reads CASSEGGGANVLTF. CDR3 bases: TGCGCCAGCAGCGAGGGTGGTGGGGCCAACGTCCTGACTTTC.

CDR3 loop: CASSIYRGPGGANVLTF. CDR3 DNA sequence: TGTGCCAGTAGTATTTACAGGGGGCCGGGCGGGGCCAACGTCCTGACTTTC. The chain links TRBV19 to TRBJ2-6; 9 positions match TRBD1. The germline V gene encodes CDR1 LNHDA and CDR2 SQIVND (reference sequence). CDR3 size: 17 residues. With V trimmed by 3 bases and J by 4 bases, 7 bases remained unmatched.

The J gene is TRBJ1-6, the V gene TRBV9; D remains unclear. The V gene's germline CDR1 is SGDLS and CDR2 YYNGEE. The germline V and J ends were trimmed by 0 bases and 7 bases, with 11 bases remaining between them. This CDR3 has 15 residues. The CDR3 nucleotides read TGTGCCAGCAGCGTAGCGCCCTCGGAGAATTCACCCCTCCACTTT. This sequence encodes CASSVAPSENSPLHF.

This rearrangement joins TRBV4-2 to TRBJ2-7; TRBD2 aligns across 10 bases. CDR1 is LGHNA, CDR2 YNFKEQ, per germline. The V gene end was trimmed by 1 base and the J gene end by 0 bases; junction bases not matched to a gene: 3. CDR3 length: 16 amino acids. The CDR3 is CASSQALAGSSYEQYF. The CDR3, as DNA: TGTGCCAGCAGCCAAGCACTAGCGGGGAGCTCCTACGAGCAGTACTTC.

The chain joins TRBV5-4 to TRBJ2-3; the match to TRBD2 covers 11 bases. V lost 3 bases, J lost 6 bases, and 9 bases stayed unmatched. From germline, CDR1 is SGHNT and CDR2 YYREEE (reference sequence). This CDR3 comprises 16 residues. CDR3 region: CASSSGTSGRPDTQYF. The CDR3 nucleotides read TGTGCCAGCAGCTCCGGGACTAGCGGACGTCCTGATACGCAGTATTTT.

This chain uses TRBV4-1 with TRBJ1-4, with 7 bases fitting TRBD1. The germline V gene has CDR1 MGHRA and CDR2 YSYEKL. V trimming: 1 base; J trimming: 8 bases; junction bases outside the gene matches: 10. The length of the CDR3 is 16 residues. The CDR3 spells CASSQAEGAAREKLFF. The DNA of the CDR3 is TGCGCCAGCAGCCAAGCCGAGGGGGCGGCTCGGGAAAAACTGTTTTTT.

The chain combines TRBV15 with TRBJ2-7; 8 nucleotides align to TRBD1. This CDR3 has 14 residues. The germline V gene has CDR1 LNHNV and CDR2 YYDKDF (reference sequence). V shed 2 bases, J shed 3 bases, and the junction held 3 bases outside the gene matches. Here the CDR3 DNA reads TGTGCCACCAGCAGATCAGGACAGGGCTACGAGCAGTACTTC. Translation gives CATSRSGQGYEQYF.

The V gene is TRBV19, the J gene TRBJ1-5; D uncertain. Germline CDR1 and CDR2: LNHDA and SQIVND (reference sequence). CDR3 size: 13 residues. Trimming took 1 base from V and 4 from J, leaving 5 bases between them. CDR3: CASSIARNQPQHF. The CDR3 DNA reads as TGTGCCAGTAGTATAGCCAGGAATCAGCCCCAGCATTTT.